Sequencing of this T cell receptor beta chain was carried out in a study of T-cell memory formation after mild COVID-19 (dated by TCRdb to 2020 to 2022). Describing the broader study: Most TCR sequence clusters were specific to one of the two donors. In a couple of donors, T-cell clones that expanded and contracted after mild COVID-19 were followed by sequencing TCRalpha and TCRbeta repertoires longitudinally. Two young, previously healthy adult volunteers, one female and one male, were included in the cohort.

A remark on this clonotype: This clone's antigen is unknown. Qualities for individual bases were not recorded, and no much larger clone is one base off.

Study-wide conclusions, independent of this receptor: Clones that contracted from day 15 to 85 showed balanced CD4/CD8 phenotypes, whereas a second wave of clones that expanded from day 15 to 37 leaned towards CD4+. Only a couple of mild cases were covered by the study, and larger cohorts that include severe cases with pre-infection samples were considered necessary. SARS-CoV-2 specificity of the second-wave clones peaking on day 37 was not confirmed. Contracting CD4+ clones were located mainly in the CM and EM memory subsets, whereas CD8+ clones were found to be enriched in EMRA. Some responding clones were detected in pre-infection memory, which suggested that pre-existing cross-reactive memory T cells had joined the SARS-CoV-2 response.

Reads for this sample came from an Illumina NovaSeq 6000. cDNA libraries for TCRalpha and TCRbeta were prepared by 5'RACE using constant-segment primers, with sample barcodes and unique molecular identifiers added. RNA was extracted from every sample with Trizol reagent. Libraries were amplified in two PCR steps, with a second sample barcode and Illumina TruSeq adapters added in the second step. Libraries were sequenced on an Illumina NovaSeq with 2 x 150 bp paired-end reads. The original methods were these. The reads were demultiplexed and collapsed into UMI-guided consensus sequences using migec v1.2.7. Using mixcr v2.1.11, the UMI consensuses were aligned to TRA and TRB V and J templates and assembled into clonotypes. Expanded or contracted clonotypes were those called significant by both edgeR and NoisET, with noise models trained on biological replicates. edgeR calls used a false discovery rate-adjusted p below 0.01 and a log2 fold-change threshold of 1. As an exploratory analysis of dynamics, max-normalized trajectories of the 1000 most abundant clonotypes were examined by PCA with hierarchical clustering. Separately sequenced CD4+ and CD8+ repertoires were used to assign a CD4 or CD8 phenotype to each responding clone. TCRdb redid the processing of the public reads, applying fastp at Q25 and MiXCR, and retained in-frame beta chains. Rows merge per CDR3 protein into single entries with the most common DNA and genes. TCRdb, not the original authors, processed these V and J calls. Recorded for this sample are 40,000 to 60,000 distinct CDR3 sequences; about 12% of them occurred a single time. Clones ranked in the top ten supply over 20% of the sample.

Ficoll-Paque density gradient centrifugation was the method used to isolate PBMCs. At the junction V is shortened by 2 bases and J by 1 base, with 6 bases in between. From the cysteine up to the phenylalanine, the CDR3 has a length of 13 residues. Only the CDR3 DNA is retained, 39 bases long and in frame from the first base. CDR1 and CDR2, per the germline V gene, are SGHRS and YFSETQ. The chain is made from TRBV5-1 and TRBJ2-5, with no confidently assigned D gene. This clonotype was obtained from a young man who had mild COVID-19 (a few samples of this study predate the infection). The sample titles of this study are shuffled in the database, so cell type and time point are left out; the donor was told from shared clones. The sample consisted of PBMCs or a T cell subset sorted from them (not recorded which). The DNA sequence is TGCGCCAGCAGCTTTAACCCCCAAGAGACCCAGTACTTC. Translated, it gives CASSFNPQETQYF.